This T cell receptor (beta chain) was profiled in a study of identical twins (dated by TCRdb to 2016 to 2017). Some background on the complete study: To test whether fetal clonotypes persist, this study deep-sequenced TCR alpha and beta repertoires from monozygotic twins, from unrelated adults of various ages, and from cord blood. To rule out contamination, replicate twin experiments were performed at different times with different library preparation protocols. Results and caveats for the whole study, not just this receptor: The excess sharing between twins in beta out-of-frame sequences was weaker because fewer shared sequences reduced the signal-to-noise ratio. Recombination models systematically underestimated out-of-frame TCR alpha sharing in monozygotic twins but agreed with sharing between unrelated individuals. Abundant cord blood beta clonotypes had fewer insertions, young adult naive repertoires showed a similar but weaker trend, and memory repertoires showed no such trend. Out-of-frame TCR alpha sequences shared between twins showed an excess of low generation-probability sequences compared with coincidental sharing between unrelated individuals. Zero-insertion analyses could be partly confounded by invariant T cells such as MAIT and iNKT, although diverse VJ usage argued against such confounding for most clonotypes. Conclusions relied on cross-sectional statistical analysis, since the same donors could not be followed over many years.

There are 15 amino acids in the CDR3, from cysteine to phenylalanine inclusive. CDR3 DNA only is kept here, 45 bases in frame from base 1. Every donor was a healthy Caucasian. Libraries were made using 5' RACE. The listed sequencing device is Illumina HiSeq 2000. Template switching introduced a universal primer binding site; the final cDNA contained a unique molecular identifier, enabling accurate counting of TCR cDNA molecules. Specific primers in the conserved constant-segment region were used to synthesize first-strand cDNA for the TCR alpha and beta chains. Each cDNA library was double barcoded, with a SMART-Mk sample barcode plus Illumina barcodes, to control for contamination. TruSeq adapter sequences along with Illumina sample barcodes were introduced in two successive PCR steps. TCR alpha and beta cDNA libraries were sequenced on the Illumina HiSeq platform with custom primers. The source study handled its data this way. Unique molecular identifiers were extracted from raw reads with MiGEC, and CDR3 positions were determined with MiXCR. Recombination models were inferred per individual with the repgenHMM and IGoR tools using an EM algorithm. Shared clonotype analysis was performed with the tcR package in R, normalizing sharing by the product of cloneset sizes. To study raw recombination free of thymic and clonal selection effects, out-of-frame nonproductive sequences were analyzed. TCRdb cleaned the public reads at Q25 with fastp, built clones with MiXCR and kept in-frame beta chains. When rows share a CDR3 protein, they turn into one entry using the most common DNA and genes. TCRdb's processing, not the study's, gives the V and J calls here. The sample table shows 1.5 million to 2 million distinct CDR3 sequences, and under 35% are seen once. Around 0.3% of the sample rests with the top ten.

As for this clonotype: The target of this receptor is not known. Nothing much larger sits one base from this clone, and base qualities are not available.

The source of this sequence is a newborn girl in good health. What was sequenced was cord blood. Recombination connected TRBV12-3 or TRBV12-4 to TRBJ2-1; there is no confident call for the D gene. The J call may be incorrect, as the DNA end agrees better with TRBJ2-7. CDR3 sequence: CASSFWAYDPGEQYF. The DNA sequence reads TGTGCCAGCAGTTTTTGGGCCTATGACCCGGGTGAGCAGTACTTC.